The 24 T cell receptor beta chains reported below all come from one sample, sequenced in a study of blood T cell repertoires in COVID-19. Assay: immunoSEQ multiplex PCR; the TCRdb copy retains only in-frame clones and omits some. The sample lists under 250,000 clones; around 81% were seen once. Sequencing input: peripheral blood. These receptors originate from a young man who had recovered from COVID-19.

Here the CDR3 DNA reads TGTGCCAGCAGCTTAGGACAGACGAATTCACCCCTCCACTTT. This sequence encodes CASSLGQTNSPLHF. The chain is built from TRBV5-7 and TRBJ1-6; a possible D gene is TRBD1 (6 bases). TRBV5-7 is noted as an ORF with a role that remains uncertain. CDR3 size: 14 residues. Deletions cut 2 bases from V and 7 bases from J, with 10 bases between.

A single count supports this clone. This chain connects TRBV7-6 to TRBJ2-5; 9 bases fit TRBD2. CDR1 SGHVS and CDR2 FNYEAQ come from the germline V gene. V trimming: 1 base; J trimming: 5 bases; junction bases outside the gene matches: 11. The CDR3 is 17 residues long. DNA for the CDR3: TGTGCCAGCAGCTTAGGGGTCCTGCGGGGGGGCAGGGAGACCCAGTACTTC. Protein: CASSLGVLRGGRETQYF. The full variable domain, in which reference TRBV7-6 and TRBJ2-5 provide the parts outside the CDR3, is GAGVSQSPRYKVTKRGQDVALRCDPISGHVSLYWYRQALGQGPEFLTYFNYEAQQDKSGLPNDRFSAERPEGSISTLTIQRTEQRDSAMYRCASSLGVLRGGRETQYFGPGTRLLVL.

The chain joins TRBV29-1 to TRBJ2-3, with D perhaps TRBD1 (6 bases). The CDR3 contains 13 residues. Per the germline V gene, CDR1 is SQVTM and CDR2 is ANQGSEA. The V end was cut by 7 bases, the J end by 0 bases, with 11 bases between. The CDR3 here is CSGAGVSTDTQYF. The CDR3 DNA sequence: TGCAGCGGCGCAGGGGTCAGCACAGATACGCAGTATTTT.

This rearrangement joins TRBV12-3 or TRBV12-4 to TRBJ2-7; D call uncertain. This CDR3 contains 13 residues. V was trimmed by 7 bases and J by 2 bases, leaving 12 bases between them. In nucleotides, the CDR3 is TGTGCCAGCACCCAGAGAGGAACCTACGAGCAGTACTTC. Translated: CASTQRGTYEQYF.

The CDR3 DNA is TGTGCCAGCAGCTCACCGACAGGGTTCACTGAAGCTTTCTTT. Amino acid sequence: CASSSPTGFTEAFF. This chain joins TRBV7-8 and TRBJ1-1; 7 bases line up with TRBD1. The junction had 6 bases not matched to a gene; V was cut back by 4 bases and J by 4 bases. Per germline, CDR1 SGHVS and CDR2 FQNEAQ. There are 14 residues in the CDR3.

V is TRBV7-2 and J is TRBJ2-5, with 7 bases that match TRBD2. This CDR3 comprises 13 residues. The V gene end was trimmed by 5 bases and the J gene end by 5 bases; junction bases not matched to a gene: 5. Looked up from germline, CDR1 is SGHTA and CDR2 is FQGNSA. Here the CDR3 DNA reads TGTGCCAGCAGCCCGGGACTATGGGAGACCCAGTACTTC. This gives the protein CASSPGLWETQYF. Complete variable domain (other parts from reference TRBV7-2 and TRBJ2-5): GAGVSQSPSNKVTEKGKDVELRCDPISGHTALYWYRQSLGQGLEFLIYFQGNSAPDKSGLPSDRFSAERTGGSVSTLTIQRTQQEDSAVYLCASSPGLWETQYFGPGTRLLVL.

The chain couples TRBV12-3 or TRBV12-4 to TRBJ2-7; 10 bases fit TRBD2. The junction had 1 base not matched to a gene; V was cut back by 6 bases and J by 2 bases. The CDR3 loop spans 13 amino acids. CDR3 bases: TGTGCCAGCAGCCTAGCGGGGGCCTACGAGCAGTACTTC. Its translation: CASSLAGAYEQYF.

V gene TRBV12-5 combines with J gene TRBJ2-2; 10 bases are shared with TRBD1. The V segment lost 4 bases and the J segment 7 bases; nucleotides outside the gene matches: 15. Germline V gene data show CDR1 as LGHNT and CDR2 as FRNRAP. This CDR3 is built from 18 residues. In DNA, the CDR3 is TGTGCTAGTGGTTCTCCCCCGGGACAGGGGCCGCAGGGCGGGGAGCTGTTTTTT. Its protein product is CASGSPPGQGPQGGELFF.

The V and J genes are TRBV18 and TRBJ2-2; TRBD2 aligns across 11 bases. CDR1 KGHSH and CDR2 LQKENI come from the germline V gene. V shed 3 bases and J 3 bases; nucleotides not matched to a gene: 3. The CDR3 is made up of 16 amino acids. Here the CDR3 DNA reads TGTGCCAGCTCACCTCCGGGACTAGCGGACACCGGGGAGCTGTTTTTT. It yields the protein CASSPPGLADTGELFF.

The chain is built from TRBV9 and TRBJ2-2; no firm D call. Trimming took 1 base from V and 4 from J, leaving 5 bases between them. This CDR3 region has 13 residues. The germline gives CDR1 SGDLS, CDR2 YYNGEE. CDR3 sequence (DNA): TGTGCCAGCAGCGTACCCCGCACCGGGGAGCTGTTTTTT. The encoded protein is CASSVPRTGELFF.

The genes are TRBV5-5 and TRBJ2-5, with a possible D match to TRBD2 (6 bases). From germline, CDR1 is SGHKS and CDR2 YYEKEE (reference sequence). Trimming took off 5 bases at V and 1 base at J, with 15 bases between the two ends. The CDR3 is made up of 15 amino acids. The CDR3 nucleotides read TGTGCCAGCAGTCGCGACGGGACTCTCCAAGAGACCCAGTACTTC. Amino acid sequence: CASSRDGTLQETQYF.

This chain links TRBV5-4 with TRBJ2-3; maybe TRBD1 (6 bases). The V gene lost 4 bases and the J gene lost 2 bases, with 14 bases spanning the gap. Germline V lookup: CDR1 SGHNT, CDR2 YYREEE (reference sequence). This CDR3 comprises 15 residues. CDR3 coding DNA: TGTGCCAGCAGCCTGGGGCAGGGGTCCACAGATACGCAGTATTTT. It translates to CASSLGQGSTDTQYF.

The chain links TRBV19 to TRBJ1-1; TRBD1 is a possible D gene (6 bases). The germline CDR1 and CDR2 sequences are LNHDA and SQIVND (reference sequence). V lost 3 bases and J lost 5, with 13 bases in between. This CDR3 region has 14 residues. The DNA for the CDR3 is TGTGCCAGTAGTATGGGGAGGGGGGCAACTGAAGCTTTCTTT. Its protein product is CASSMGRGATEAFF.

This clone was detected only a few times. The chain joins TRBV28 to TRBJ2-2, with D uncertain. Germline V gives CDR1 MDHEN, CDR2 SYDVKM. The CDR3 extends over 15 amino acids. The V and J ends lost 8 bases and 3 bases respectively, with 16 bases between them. CDR3 sequence: CASSSEADYTGELFF. CDR3 DNA sequence: TGTGCCAGCTCTTCCGAGGCAGACTACACCGGGGAGCTGTTTTTT. Combining the CDR3 with reference TRBV28 and TRBJ2-2 gives the whole variable domain DVKVTQSSRYLVKRTGEKVFLECVQDMDHENMFWYRQDPGLGLRLIYFSYDVKMKEKGDIPEGYSVSREKKERFSLILESASTNQTSMYLCASSSEADYTGELFFGEGSRLTVL.

This chain uses TRBV5-1 with TRBJ1-1; a weak D match, TRBD1 (5 bases). From germline, CDR1 is SGHRS and CDR2 YFSETQ. Trimming took off 5 bases at V and 0 bases at J, with 20 bases between the two ends. The CDR3 loop spans 17 amino acids. DNA for the CDR3: TGCGCCAGCAGTCCTGGGCGGGGCCGAGAGATGAACACTGAAGCTTTCTTT. Translation gives CASSPGRGREMNTEAFF.

The chain joins TRBV5-1 to TRBJ1-1; weak D call: TRBD1 (5 bases). The V gene lost 0 bases and the J gene lost 1 base, with 10 bases spanning the gap. The CDR3 contains 15 residues. In germline, CDR1 is SGHRS, CDR2 YFSETQ. The CDR3 loop reads CASSLDRPRNTEAFF. CDR3 DNA: TGCGCCAGCAGCTTGGACAGGCCTCGGAACACTGAAGCTTTCTTT.

As to this clone: At one boundary the junction diverges from the germline segment, which might be a read error. J is TRBJ1-1 and V is TRBV6-5; TRBD1 matches 8 bases. The germline V gene encodes CDR1 MNHEY and CDR2 SVGAGI. The CDR3 has 12 residues. The CDR3 sequence: CASSRTGRDWGF. The CDR3 region has the DNA TGTGCCAGCAGCCGGACAGGGAGGGATTGGGGCTTT.

This sequence joins TRBV5-1 and TRBJ1-2; perhaps TRBD1 as D (5 bases). Between the trimmed V and J ends, which lost 0 bases and 12 bases, there was a span of 21 bases. CDR1 is SGHRS, CDR2 YFSETQ, per germline. The CDR3 spans 15 residues. CDR3 coding DNA: TGCGCCAGCAGCTTGGTGGGGCAGACGAGTGAAGGGGACACCTTC. It is translated as CASSLVGQTSEGDTF.

This clone occurred once. V is TRBV5-1 and J is TRBJ2-3, with 10 bases fitting TRBD2. From germline, CDR1 is SGHRS and CDR2 YFSETQ. This CDR3 is built from 16 residues. Germline trimming cut 3 bases from V and 6 bases from J; bases unmatched to any gene: 10. The CDR3 region has the DNA TGCGCCAGCAGCTCAGCGGGGGGGCGGTTCACGGATACGCAGTATTTT. Residues: CASSSAGGRFTDTQYF.

The chain links TRBV3-1 (or the pseudogene TRBV3-2) to TRBJ1-1; TRBD1 aligns across 7 bases. The V and J ends lost 7 bases and 3 bases, in that order; junction bases with no gene match: 5. CDR3 length: 13 amino acids. CDR1 is LGHDT, CDR2 YNNKEL, per germline (reference sequence). As DNA, the CDR3 is TGTGCCAGCACCCCTACAGGGGACACTGAAGCTTTCTTT. Residues: CASTPTGDTEAFF.

This clone is a singleton in its sample. This chain links TRBV2 with TRBJ1-5; 8 bases agree with TRBD1. V lost 8 bases and J lost 2; bases outside the gene matches: 8. CDR3 length: 15 amino acids. Germline values: CDR1 SNHLY, CDR2 FYNNEI. CDR3 protein: CASGDRTGRNQPQHF. CDR3 sequence (DNA): TGTGCCAGCGGGGACAGGACCGGCCGCAATCAGCCCCAGCATTTT.

V gene TRBV6-6 combines with J gene TRBJ1-5; D perhaps matches TRBD1 (5 bases). Trimming left V 4 bases short and J 4 bases short, with 11 bases between. Per the germline V gene, CDR1 is MNHNY and CDR2 is SVGAGI (reference sequence). The CDR3 is 14 amino acids. The CDR3 here is CASSSGFENQPQHF. CDR3 in DNA: TGTGCCAGCAGTTCAGGGTTTGAGAATCAGCCCCAGCATTTT.

J is TRBJ1-1 and V is TRBV9; no firm D call. V was trimmed by 4 bases and J by 3 bases, leaving 16 bases between them. The CDR3 is 15 amino acids. Germline lookup yields CDR1 SGDLS and CDR2 YYNGEE. The CDR3 nucleotides are TGTGCCAGCAGCTATAGACTGGGAGCCTACACTGAAGCTTTCTTT. Protein product: CASSYRLGAYTEAFF.

This chain links TRBV7-6 with TRBJ2-2; TRBD1 matches at 9 bases. The CDR3 is made up of 16 amino acids. Trimming at V came to 0 bases and at J to 7 bases, leaving 6 bases not matched to a gene. Germline V CDR1 and CDR2: SGHVS, FNYEAQ. For the CDR3, the DNA is TGTGCCAGCAGCTTAGCGACGGGACAGGGTGGCGGGGAGCTGTTTTTT. Translated, it gives CASSLATGQGGGELFF.